What follows is one TCR beta chain and its context. The antigen remains undetermined. Donors had no recently reported acute infections or vaccinations and were HIV-negative. CD4+ cells underwent separation, giving CD45RA+ naive and CD45RA-negative memory subsets. This entry is derived from a study of shared clonotypes between healthy human individuals. Study results and caveats: Blood alone was sampled, and tissue repertoires likely differ.

For every subset, genomic DNA was evenly distributed across several immunoSEQ plates. The protocol was immunoSEQ multiplex PCR, while the TCRdb copy is restricted to in-frame clones and leaves out a portion. The sample lists around 2.5 million clones, over 85% seen once, with 0.36% in the top ten. Germline V gives CDR1 SGHNT, CDR2 YYREEE (reference sequence). The V end lost 0 bases, the J end lost 8 bases, and 11 bases lay between the germline ends. This CDR3 is built from 14 residues. This chain links TRBV5-4 with TRBJ2-2; TRBD2 might be the D (6 bases). The material sequenced was naive CD4+ T cells from PBMCs. Described subset: CD45RA+ positively selected. The clonotype originates from a young man in good health. Some clones in this sample may be carry-over from other donors' samples. CDR3 sequence (DNA): TGTGCCAGCAGCTTGGGACTAGTGGCTGGGGAGCTGTTTTTT. It is translated as CASSLGLVAGELFF. Full variable domain (rest looked up from reference TRBV5-4 and TRBJ2-2): ETGVTQSPTHLIKTRGQQVTLRCSSQSGHNTVSWYQQALGQGPQFIFQYYREEENGRGNFPPRFSGLQFPNYSSELNVNALELDDSALYLCASSLGLVAGELFFGEGSRLTVL.